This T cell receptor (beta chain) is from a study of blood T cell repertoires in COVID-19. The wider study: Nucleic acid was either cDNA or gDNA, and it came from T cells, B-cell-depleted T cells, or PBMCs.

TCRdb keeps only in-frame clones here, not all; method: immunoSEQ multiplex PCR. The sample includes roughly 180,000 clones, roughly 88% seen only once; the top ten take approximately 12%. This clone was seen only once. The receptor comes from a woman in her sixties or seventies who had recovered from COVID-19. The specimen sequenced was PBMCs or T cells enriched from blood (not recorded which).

The CDR3 DNA follows: TGCGCCAGCAGCTTGGCCCTACAGGGGGCGAATGGCTACACCTTC. Amino acids: CASSLALQGANGYTF. This chain joins TRBV5-1 and TRBJ1-2; 9 nucleotides align to TRBD1. The length of the CDR3 is 15 residues. The germline V gene has CDR1 SGHRS and CDR2 YFSETQ. The trim removed 0 bases at V and 6 bases at J, leaving 6 bases unmatched.